Given below is one T cell receptor beta chain in context. The sample comes from a study of OX40 agonist ivuxolimab in advanced cancers. Turning to the study itself: Past anti-PD-1, anti-PD-L1 or anti-CTLA-4 therapy was accepted, and 35% to 45% had received some.

Patients with a history of autoimmune disease or on systemic immunosuppression were excluded. The CDR3 sequence is 15 residues long. The germline CDR1 and CDR2 sequences are MRHNA and SNTAGT. The V end was cut by 3 bases, the J end by 0 bases, with 8 bases between. Measured with immunoSEQ multiplex PCR; TCRdb has only the in-frame clones, and not every one. The table shows roughly 92,000 clones, with less than 85% occurring only once. The specimen comprised CD4+ or CD8+ T cells sorted from blood, sampled in a trial of the OX40 agonist ivuxolimab. This chain joins TRBV6-4 and TRBJ2-2; D possibly corresponds to TRBD1 (6 bases). This TCR derives from an adult with an advanced solid tumor such as melanoma, head and neck, liver or kidney cancer. In DNA, the CDR3 is TGTGCCAGCAGTGAAGAGGGGGCGAACACCGGGGAGCTGTTTTTT. This codes for CASSEEGANTGELFF.